The 17 T cell receptor beta chains reported below all come from one sample, sequenced in a study of patients with pleural tuberculosis. MiXCR, run by TCRdb on the reads, gives a single entry per CDR3 protein. The profile shows around 50,000 distinct CDR3 sequences, about 6.8% of them singletons. Source of these receptors: a human donor with pleural tuberculosis.

This clonotype was seen many times. The V gene is TRBV28, the J gene TRBJ2-3; D gene uncertain. Trimming cost V 3 bases and J 8 bases, with 9 bases left between them. Germline lookup yields CDR1 MDHEN and CDR2 SYDVKM. This CDR3 is built from 12 residues. CDR3 amino acids: CASSFRYSTQYF. The CDR3 region has the DNA TGTGCCAGCAGTTTTAGATACAGTACGCAGTATTTT. The whole variable domain, remainder taken from reference TRBV28 and TRBJ2-3, is DVKVTQSSRYLVKRTGEKVFLECVQDMDHENMFWYRQDPGLGLRLIYFSYDVKMKEKGDIPEGYSVSREKKERFSLILESASTNQTSMYLCASSFRYSTQYFGPGTRLTVL.

This clonotype was observed many times. The chain combines TRBV20-1 with TRBJ2-5; TRBD2 matches at 8 bases. V shed 3 bases and J 4 bases; nucleotides not matched to a gene: 4. CDR1 and CDR2 from the germline V gene are DFQATT and SNEGSKA (reference sequence). The CDR3 loop spans 13 amino acids. CDR3 sequence: CSASEAGGETQYF. CDR3 DNA: TGCAGTGCTAGCGAGGCGGGAGGAGAGACCCAGTACTTC.

V usage is TRBV6-1 and J usage is TRBJ2-5; tentatively, D is TRBD2 (6 bases). From germline, CDR1 is MNHNS and CDR2 SASEGT. Trimming removed 6 bases at V and 2 bases at J, with 13 bases between. There are 14 residues in the CDR3. CDR3 in DNA: TGTGCCAGCAGAGGGAATAGCGGACAAGAGACCCAGTACTTC. It yields the protein CASRGNSGQETQYF.

Ten or more counts support this clonotype. The CDR3 spells CASSLTDTQYF. The CDR3 DNA sequence: TGTGCCAGCAGCTTAACAGATACGCAGTATTTT. This chain connects TRBV7-2 to TRBJ2-3; D call uncertain. Germline values: CDR1 SGHTA, CDR2 FQGNSA. This CDR3 is 11 amino acids long. Trimming cost V 2 bases and J 3 bases, with 0 bases left between them.

This clonotype was counted many times. CDR3 residues: CASSSSVNTEAFF. For the CDR3, the DNA is TGTGCCAGCAGTAGCTCAGTGAACACTGAAGCTTTCTTT. J is TRBJ1-1 and V is TRBV11-2, with D unresolved. The germline V gene has CDR1 SGHAT and CDR2 FQNNGV. CDR3 length equals 13 residues. Trimming cost V 6 bases and J 0 bases, with 8 bases left between them.

The table lists this clonotype with a few counts. The rearrangement joins TRBV6-1 to TRBJ2-7, with D tentatively TRBD1 (5 bases). Germline-derived CDR1 and CDR2 are MNHNS and SASEGT. The CDR3 spans 13 residues. V lost 3 bases, J lost 3 bases, and 9 bases lay in between. CDR3 amino acids: CASSETAFYEQYF. The DNA for the CDR3 is TGTGCCAGCAGTGAGACAGCTTTCTACGAGCAGTACTTC.

This clonotype was seen at least ten times. V usage is TRBV24-1 and J usage is TRBJ1-5, with D possibly TRBD1 on 6 matching bases. The CDR3 length is 16 residues. The germline V and J ends were trimmed by 4 bases and 3 bases, with 15 bases remaining between them. CDR1 is KGHDR and CDR2 is SFDVKD in the germline V gene. DNA of the CDR3: TGTGCCACCAGTGACCCAAGTGGGGGCGCCAATCAGCCCCAGCATTTT. Translated, it gives CATSDPSGGANQPQHF.

The genes are TRBV19 and TRBJ2-5; maybe TRBD2 (6 bases). V was trimmed by 5 bases and J by 1 base, leaving 11 bases between them. The CDR3 is 14 residues long. CDR1 and CDR2 from the germline V gene are LNHDA and SQIVND (reference sequence). The DNA for the CDR3 is TGTGCCAGTAGTGGCAGGGACTTCCAAGAGACCCAGTACTTC. Translated: CASSGRDFQETQYF. Combining the CDR3 with reference TRBV19 and TRBJ2-5 gives the whole variable domain DGGITQSPKYLFRKEGQNVTLSCEQNLNHDAMYWYRQDPGQGLRLIYYSQIVNDFQKGDIAEGYSVSREKKESFPLTVTSAQKNPTAFYLCASSGRDFQETQYFGPGTRLLVL.

This clonotype was picked up many times. This chain connects TRBV4-1 to TRBJ2-1; TRBD2 aligns across 9 bases. This CDR3 has 15 residues. The trim removed 4 bases at V and 7 bases at J, leaving 8 bases unmatched. The V gene's germline CDR1 is MGHRA and CDR2 YSYEKL. The CDR3 region is CASSLGVAGVNEQFF. The CDR3 DNA sequence: TGCGCCAGCAGCCTCGGGGTAGCGGGAGTAAATGAGCAGTTCTTC.

The rearrangement links TRBV2 to TRBJ2-3, with 9 bases fitting TRBD2. Germline V gene data show CDR1 as SNHLY and CDR2 as FYNNEI. Losses at the gene ends were 8 bases for V and 3 bases for J; bases not matched to a gene: 6. This CDR3 has 14 amino acids. The CDR3 spells CASGQSGRTDTQYF. The CDR3, as DNA: TGTGCCAGCGGTCAAAGCGGGAGGACAGATACGCAGTATTTT. Full variable domain (remainder filled in from reference TRBV2 and TRBJ2-3): EPEVTQTPSHQVTQMGQEVILRCVPISNHLYFYWYRQILGQKVEFLVSFYNNEISEKSEIFDDQFSVERPDGSNFTLKIRSTKLEDSAMYFCASGQSGRTDTQYFGPGTRLTVL.

This clonotype was observed at least ten times. The rearrangement joins TRBV20-1 to TRBJ2-1, with D hard to call. The germline V gene encodes CDR1 DFQATT and CDR2 SNEGSKA (reference sequence). This CDR3 spans 12 amino acids. V dropped 0 bases and J dropped 7 bases, with 7 bases sitting between them. DNA for the CDR3: TGCAGTGCTAGAGAGGCACTAAATGAGCAGTTCTTC. It encodes CSAREALNEQFF.

This clonotype has just a few counts. The chain links TRBV12-3 or TRBV12-4 to TRBJ2-1; no reliable D call. This CDR3 region has 13 residues. The ends were cut back, 4 bases at V and 4 bases at J, with 8 bases in the middle. CDR3 bases: TGTGCCAGCAGTTCTCCGGTGTACAATGAGCAGTTCTTC. Encoded protein: CASSSPVYNEQFF.

This clonotype was observed many times. This chain links TRBV20-1 with TRBJ2-7; D possibly uses TRBD1 or TRBD2 (6 bases each). Deletions cut 0 bases from V and 7 bases from J, with 13 bases between. The CDR3 loop spans 13 amino acids. Germline V CDR1 and CDR2: DFQATT, SNEGSKA (reference sequence). The CDR3 spells CSARDWRGVEQYF. CDR3 nucleotide sequence: TGCAGTGCTAGAGACTGGAGGGGGGTTGAGCAGTACTTC.

This clonotype came up many times. This chain links TRBV20-1 with TRBJ1-2, with TRBD1 matching 10 bases. The CDR3 runs to 13 residues. V trimming: 3 bases; J trimming: 8 bases; junction bases outside the gene matches: 6. Germline lookup yields CDR1 DFQATT and CDR2 SNEGSKA (reference sequence). The chain's CDR3 is CSARRDRGNGYTF. The CDR3 DNA sequence: TGCAGTGCTAGGAGGGACAGGGGAAACGGCTACACCTTC.

This chain connects TRBV11-2 to TRBJ2-3, with 8 bases aligning to TRBD2. The junction had 5 bases not matched to a gene; V was cut back by 4 bases and J by 2 bases. The germline CDR1 and CDR2 sequences are SGHAT and FQNNGV. The CDR3 length is 15 residues. The CDR3 spells CASSYFSGTTDTQYF. Written as DNA, the CDR3 is TGTGCCAGCAGCTACTTTAGCGGGACCACAGATACGCAGTATTTT.

By sample share, this clonotype is medium-sized. The chain employs TRBV7-8 and TRBJ2-1; D possibly corresponds to TRBD2 (6 bases). Germline loops: CDR1 SGHVS, CDR2 FQNEAQ. The CDR3 loop spans 14 amino acids. V was shortened by 5 bases and J by 2 bases, with 10 bases between the two germline ends. CDR3: CASSPGVAYNEQFF. CDR3 bases: TGTGCCAGCAGCCCGGGAGTCGCCTACAATGAGCAGTTCTTC.

This clonotype was detected ten times or more. The rearrangement uses TRBV20-1 and TRBJ1-5; D might be TRBD1 (6 bases). CDR1 and CDR2 from the germline V gene are DFQATT and SNEGSKA (reference sequence). V shed 5 bases and J shed 3 bases, with 11 bases lying between them. The length of the CDR3 is 13 residues. The CDR3 protein is CSASGQPNQPQHF. The CDR3 DNA reads TGCAGTGCTTCTGGACAGCCCAATCAGCCCCAGCATTTT.